The T cell receptor beta chain described here comes from a study of shared clonotypes between healthy human individuals. Data came from immunoSEQ multiplex PCR; TCRdb stores just in-frame clones and leaves some out. The sample has roughly 1,500,000 clones; less than 99% are singletons. There are 15 residues in the CDR3. V was clipped by 0 bases and J by 3 bases, with 11 bases between them. Looked up from germline, CDR1 is LGHNA and CDR2 is YSLEER. This sequence was found in a man aged 30 to 39 in good health. This chain connects TRBV4-3 to TRBJ1-1; D may be TRBD1 (5 bases). Input material: naive CD4+ T cells sorted from blood. Stated subset: CD45RA+ positively selected. CDR3 sequence (DNA): TGCGCCAGCAGCCAAGAAGGGGCGGCCCACACTGAAGCTTTCTTT. Translation gives CASSQEGAAHTEAFF.